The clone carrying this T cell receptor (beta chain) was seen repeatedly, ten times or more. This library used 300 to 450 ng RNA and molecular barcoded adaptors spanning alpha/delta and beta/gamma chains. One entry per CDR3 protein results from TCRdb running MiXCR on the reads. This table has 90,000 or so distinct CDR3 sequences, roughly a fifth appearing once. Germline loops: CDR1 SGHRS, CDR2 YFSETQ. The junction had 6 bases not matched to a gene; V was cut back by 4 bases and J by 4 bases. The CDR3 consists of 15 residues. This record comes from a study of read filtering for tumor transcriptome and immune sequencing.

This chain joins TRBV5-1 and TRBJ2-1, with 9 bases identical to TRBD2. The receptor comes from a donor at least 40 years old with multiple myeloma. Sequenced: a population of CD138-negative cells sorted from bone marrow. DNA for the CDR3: TGCGCCAGCAGCCAGGTGGCGGGGGGGTACAATGAGCAGTTCTTC. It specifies CASSQVAGGYNEQFF.